This TCR beta chain was observed in a study of blood T cell repertoires in COVID-19. Study background: T cells, B-cell-depleted T cells, or PBMCs supplied cDNA or gDNA.

The V and J ends lost 4 bases and 2 bases, in that order; junction bases with no gene match: 4. The CDR3 is 15 residues long. CDR1 and CDR2 from the germline V gene are SGHNT and YYREEE (reference sequence). Cohorts were based on clinical histories the participants reported. How the authors handled the data: Using reference gene primer amplification, nucleated cell counts were estimated. Measured with immunoSEQ multiplex PCR; TCRdb has only the in-frame clones, and not every one. V, J and clone size are those of that table, while D and trimming were read from the DNA. The sample consists of around 290,000 clones, roughly 91% of them appearing once.

The source of this sequence is a woman in her fifties or sixties in a cohort exposed to, infected with or recovered from COVID-19 (not recorded which). The chain couples TRBV5-4 to TRBJ2-2, with 8 positions matching TRBD1. Source material: PBMCs or T cells enriched from blood (not recorded which). The CDR3 reads CASSKTGANTGELFF. The CDR3 DNA reads as TGTGCCAGCAGCAAGACAGGGGCCAACACCGGGGAGCTGTTTTTT.